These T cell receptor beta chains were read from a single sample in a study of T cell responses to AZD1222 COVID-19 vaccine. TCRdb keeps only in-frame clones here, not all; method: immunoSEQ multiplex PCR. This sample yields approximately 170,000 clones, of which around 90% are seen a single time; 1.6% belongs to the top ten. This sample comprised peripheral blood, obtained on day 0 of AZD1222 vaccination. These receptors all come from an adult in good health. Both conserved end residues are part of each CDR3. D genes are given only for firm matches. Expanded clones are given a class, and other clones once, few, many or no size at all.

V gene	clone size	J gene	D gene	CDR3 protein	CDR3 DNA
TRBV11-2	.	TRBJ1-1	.	CASSLWGSENTEAFF	TGTGCCAGCAGCTTATGGGGGAGCGAGAACACTGAAGCTTTCTTT
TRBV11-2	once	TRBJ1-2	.	CASSLDYSADGYTF	TGTGCCAGCAGCTTAGATTATTCGGCGGACGGCTACACCTTC
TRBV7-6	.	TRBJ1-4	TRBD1	CASSSRDREEKLFF	TGTGCCAGCAGCTCGCGGGACAGGGAGGAAAAACTGTTTTTT
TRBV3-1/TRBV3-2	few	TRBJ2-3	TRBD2	CASSLAGLKRDTQYF	TGTGCCAGCAGCTTAGCGGGACTAAAACGGGATACGCAGTATTTT
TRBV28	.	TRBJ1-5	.	CASTHKPPYYAYSNQPQHF	TGTGCCAGCACCCATAAACCCCCGTACTATGCCTATAGCAATCAGCCCCAGCATTTT
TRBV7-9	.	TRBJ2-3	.	CASSLGGASDTQYF	TGTGCCAGCAGCTTAGGGGGGGCCTCAGATACGCAGTATTTT
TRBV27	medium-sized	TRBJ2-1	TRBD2	CASSGLAGGAHNEQFF	TGTGCCAGCAGTGGTCTAGCGGGAGGGGCCCACAATGAGCAGTTCTTC
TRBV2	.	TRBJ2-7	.	CASRRNPYEQYF	TGTGCCAGCAGAAGAAACCCCTACGAGCAGTACTTC
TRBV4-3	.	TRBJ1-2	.	CASSQDRGTNYGYTF	TGCGCCAGCAGCCAAGATCGGGGAACTAACTATGGCTACACCTTC
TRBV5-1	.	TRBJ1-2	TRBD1	CASSQTGGDGYGYTF	TGCGCCAGCAGTCAGACAGGGGGTGATGGCTATGGCTACACCTTC
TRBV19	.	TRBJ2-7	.	CASSITSGKGVEQYF	TGTGCCAGTAGTATCACTTCCGGGAAAGGGGTCGAGCAGTACTTC
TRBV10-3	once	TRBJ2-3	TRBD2	CAISESGAGVGTDTQYF	TGTGCCATCAGTGAGTCGGGTGCGGGAGTCGGCACAGATACGCAGTATTTT
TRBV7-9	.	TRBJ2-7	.	CATRRGTYEQYF	TGTGCCACCAGGAGGGGAACCTACGAGCAGTACTTC
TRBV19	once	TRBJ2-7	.	CASQMGGDRKQYF	TGTGCCAGCCAGATGGGGGGGGACAGGAAGCAGTACTTC
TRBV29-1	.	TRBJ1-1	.	CSVERVLRTEAFF	TGCAGCGTTGAAAGGGTCCTACGCACTGAAGCTTTCTTT
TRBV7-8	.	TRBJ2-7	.	CASSRGGIPYEQYF	TGTGCCAGCAGCCGAGGGGGTATCCCCTACGAGCAGTACTTC
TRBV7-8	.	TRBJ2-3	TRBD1	CASSPLGQIGTDTQYF	TGTGCCAGCAGCCCTTTGGGACAGATAGGCACAGATACGCAGTATTTT
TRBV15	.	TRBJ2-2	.	CATSSEDSYTGELFF	TGTGCCACCAGCAGCGAGGACAGTTACACCGGGGAGCTGTTTTTT
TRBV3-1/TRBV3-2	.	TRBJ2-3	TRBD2	CASSQAPGLASDTQYF	TGTGCCAGCAGCCAAGCACCGGGACTAGCGTCAGATACGCAGTATTTT
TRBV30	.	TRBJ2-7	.	CAWSGRGEFEQYF	TGTGCCTGGAGCGGGCGAGGGGAGTTCGAGCAGTACTTC
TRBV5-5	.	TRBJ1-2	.	CASSLTTNYGYTF	TGTGCCAGCAGCCTAACTACTAACTATGGCTACACCTTC
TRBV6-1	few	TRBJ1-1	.	CASSDQGARPEAFF	TGTGCCAGCAGTGACCAGGGAGCACGGCCTGAAGCTTTCTTT
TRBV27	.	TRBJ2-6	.	CASSLSGLRRSSGANVLTF	TGTGCCAGCAGTTTATCAGGTCTCAGGCGGAGCTCTGGGGCCAACGTCCTGACTTTC
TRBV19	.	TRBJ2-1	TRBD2	CASRAGVGYNEQFF	TGTGCCAGTAGGGCGGGGGTTGGCTACAATGAGCAGTTCTTC
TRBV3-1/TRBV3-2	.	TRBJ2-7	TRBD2	CASSPSGLRTSNEQYF	TGTGCCAGCAGCCCATCGGGACTACGAACGTCTAACGAGCAGTACTTC
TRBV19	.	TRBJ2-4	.	CASTNQGYENIQYF	TGTGCCAGTACCAATCAGGGGTACGAAAACATTCAGTACTTC
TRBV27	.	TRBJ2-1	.	CASSLSGQGTYNEQFF	TGTGCCAGCAGTTTATCGGGGCAGGGCACCTACAATGAGCAGTTCTTC
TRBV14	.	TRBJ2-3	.	CASSQGEKRAGTDTQYF	TGTGCCAGCAGCCAAGGGGAAAAAAGGGCCGGGACAGATACGCAGTATTTT
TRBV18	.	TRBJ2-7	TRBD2	CASSPLSGRYSYEQYF	TGTGCCAGCTCACCACTCAGCGGGAGGTACTCCTACGAGCAGTACTTC